Shown below are 27 T cell receptor beta chains from a single sample sequenced in a study of blood T cells in healthy people across ages. Through a sample-barcoded 5' primer and a J-beta primer mix, a second PCR was run for 7 to 11 cycles. TCRdb reprocessed the 5' RACE reads with MiXCR, giving one entry per CDR3 protein. The sample holds approximately 1.5 million distinct CDR3 sequences, 30% to 35% seen once. Source material: blood. Every receptor here comes from a woman aged 25 to 45 in good health.

This chain uses TRBV5-1 with TRBJ1-4; possible D gene TRBD1, 6 bases. CDR3 length: 15 amino acids. V shed 4 bases and J shed 8 bases, with 18 bases lying between them. Per germline, CDR1 SGHRS and CDR2 YFSETQ. Here the CDR3 reads CASSTTGALGEKLFF. In DNA, the CDR3 is TGCGCCAGCAGCACTACGGGGGCGCTTGGGGAAAAACTGTTTTTT.

The chain couples TRBV2 to TRBJ1-4; TRBD1 matches 7 bases. The germline V gene encodes CDR1 SNHLY and CDR2 FYNNEI. The CDR3 is 13 residues long. Losses at the gene ends were 6 bases for V and 7 bases for J; bases not matched to a gene: 5. The CDR3 DNA sequence: TGTGCCAGCAGGCGGGACAGTGGTGAAAAACTGTTTTTT. Protein product: CASRRDSGEKLFF.

This clonotype was counted at least ten times. J is TRBJ2-5 and V is TRBV4-2; D possibly uses TRBD1 or TRBD2 (5 bases each). Trimming left V 1 base short and J 5 bases short, with 11 bases between. Germline loops: CDR1 LGHNA, CDR2 YNFKEQ. This CDR3 contains 14 residues. CDR3 in DNA: TGTGCCAGCAGCCAAGGAGGGGTTGAGGAGACCCAGTACTTC. Translation gives CASSQGGVEETQYF.

The rearrangement links TRBV11-1 to TRBJ2-7; D is ambiguous. Germline V CDR1 and CDR2: SGHAT, FQDESV (reference sequence). The CDR3 spans 14 residues. The V gene lost 2 bases and the J gene lost 2 bases, with 10 bases spanning the gap. The CDR3 here is CASSLRQKTYEQYF. As DNA, the CDR3 is TGTGCCAGCAGCTTAAGGCAGAAGACCTACGAGCAGTACTTC.

The table lists this clonotype with a few counts. The chain joins TRBV29-1 to TRBJ2-1; a weak D match, TRBD2 (5 bases). The germline V and J ends were trimmed by 1 base and 4 bases, with 11 bases remaining between them. The length of the CDR3 is 14 residues. CDR1 and CDR2 from the germline V gene are SQVTM and ANQGSEA. The CDR3 coding sequence is TGCAGCGTTGAAGGAGGGAACGGATACAATGAGCAGTTCTTC. Its translation is CSVEGGNGYNEQFF.

The genes are TRBV4-1 and TRBJ2-7; D is uncertain. V was cut by 1 base and J by 0 bases, with 10 bases left in between. CDR3 size: 15 residues. The germline V gene has CDR1 MGHRA and CDR2 YSYEKL. CDR3 loop: CASSQGNLSSYEQYF. The CDR3 region has the DNA TGCGCCAGCAGCCAAGGGAACCTGAGCTCCTACGAGCAGTACTTC.

This clonotype was recorded many times. One end of the junction varies from germline; a read error may be responsible. The J gene is TRBJ1-4, the V gene TRBV4-2; D gene uncertain. Germline V CDR1 and CDR2: LGHNA, YNFKEQ. The CDR3 runs to 15 residues. In nucleotides, the CDR3 is TGCGCCAGCAGCCAAGATCTAGGGAGAGGTGAAAAACTGTTTTTT. It is translated as CASSQDLGRGEKLFF.

The rearrangement joins TRBV28 to TRBJ2-5, with D possibly being TRBD2 (5 bases). Germline V gene data show CDR1 as MDHEN and CDR2 as SYDVKM. Trimming took off 4 bases at V and 2 bases at J, with 11 bases between the two ends. The CDR3 contains 14 residues. In nucleotides, the CDR3 is TGTGCCAGCAGTTGGCCCGGGATGCAAGAGACCCAGTACTTC. Residues: CASSWPGMQETQYF. Complete variable domain (other parts from reference TRBV28 and TRBJ2-5): DVKVTQSSRYLVKRTGEKVFLECVQDMDHENMFWYRQDPGLGLRLIYFSYDVKMKEKGDIPEGYSVSREKKERFSLILESASTNQTSMYLCASSWPGMQETQYFGPGTRLLVL.

This rearrangement joins TRBV29-1 to TRBJ2-1, with TRBD1 as a possible D gene (5 bases). Germline CDR1 SQVTM, CDR2 ANQGSEA. V was trimmed by 6 bases and J by 9 bases, leaving 15 bases between them. This CDR3 comprises 12 residues. CDR3 residues: CSVVPRVAEQFF. CDR3 nucleotide sequence: TGCAGCGTCGTCCCCAGGGTCGCTGAGCAGTTCTTC.

This clonotype was counted a few times. The chain combines TRBV5-5 with TRBJ1-1, with D possibly matching TRBD1 (6 bases). The V end lost 1 base, the J end lost 1 base, and 14 bases lay between the germline ends. The CDR3 is 16 amino acids. CDR1 is SGHKS, CDR2 YYEKEE, per germline (reference sequence). CDR3 protein: CASSLSPGARNTEAFF. CDR3 bases: TGTGCCAGCAGCTTGTCGCCGGGGGCCAGGAACACTGAAGCTTTCTTT. Full variable domain (outside the CDR3, taken from reference TRBV5-5 and TRBJ1-1): DAGVTQSPTHLIKTRGQQVTLRCSPISGHKSVSWYQQVLGQGPQFIFQYYEKEERGRGNFPDRFSARQFPNYSSELNVNALLLGDSALYLCASSLSPGARNTEAFFGQGTRLTVV.

V is TRBV10-1 and J is TRBJ2-7, with 11 bases fitting TRBD2. V was clipped by 2 bases and J by 6 bases; unmatched bases: 6. Germline V gene lookup returns CDR1 WNHNN and CDR2 SYGVQD (reference sequence). The CDR3 sequence is 15 residues long. CDR3 region: CASSEIPGLAAEQYF. CDR3 sequence (DNA): TGCGCCAGCAGTGAGATTCCGGGACTAGCGGCCGAGCAGTACTTC.

The chain links TRBV4-1 to TRBJ2-5; D is uncertain. The CDR3 consists of 15 residues. Trimming stripped 0 bases from V and 5 bases from J, with 13 bases between. Germline assignment: CDR1 MGHRA and CDR2 YSYEKL. CDR3 bases: TGCGCCAGCAGCCAAGAAGGCATGACCAGGGAGACCCAGTACTTC. Its translation is CASSQEGMTRETQYF.

This clonotype was counted ten times or more. The V and J genes are TRBV4-2 and TRBJ2-6; 9 bases align to TRBD1. The CDR3 contains 17 residues. Unmatched junction bases numbered 2, after V lost 0 bases and J lost 2 bases. Germline V lookup: CDR1 LGHNA, CDR2 YNFKEQ. CDR3 residues: CASSQDDRGAGANVLTF. CDR3 coding DNA: TGTGCCAGCAGCCAAGATGACAGGGGGGCTGGGGCCAACGTCCTGACTTTC.

The chain has TRBV12-3 or TRBV12-4 and TRBJ1-2; D call uncertain. This CDR3 contains 15 residues. V lost 2 bases and J 1 base, leaving 11 bases between the germline ends. The CDR3 DNA is TGTGCCAGCAGTTTACAGGCTACCTATAACTATGGCTACACCTTC. The encoded protein is CASSLQATYNYGYTF.

The rearrangement uses TRBV9 and TRBJ2-1; tentatively, D is TRBD2 (6 bases). V lost 3 bases, J lost 0 bases, and 19 bases lay in between. The CDR3 runs to 18 residues. Germline CDR1 SGDLS, CDR2 YYNGEE. CDR3 region: CASSARREQGNSYNEQFF. CDR3 sequence (DNA): TGTGCCAGCAGCGCGAGACGGGAGCAGGGTAACTCCTACAATGAGCAGTTCTTC.

This sequence joins TRBV7-8 and TRBJ2-7; no clear D gene. CDR1 is SGHVS, CDR2 FQNEAQ, per germline. The CDR3 totals 13 residues. The V end lost 2 bases, the J end lost 9 bases, and 14 bases lay between the germline ends. The CDR3: CASSLPSLSVQYF. For the CDR3, the DNA is TGTGCCAGCAGCTTACCTAGTTTGTCCGTGCAGTACTTC.

V usage is TRBV20-1 and J usage is TRBJ1-1, with a possible D match to TRBD1 (5 bases). Germline lookup yields CDR1 DFQATT and CDR2 SNEGSKA (reference sequence). This CDR3 has 14 amino acids. V dropped 1 base and J dropped 1 base, with 10 bases sitting between them. For the CDR3, the DNA is TGCAGTGCTAGAGTCGGGGCAGGGAACACTGAAGCTTTCTTT. It translates to CSARVGAGNTEAFF.

The sample holds many counts of this clonotype. The chain recombines TRBV4-1 with TRBJ2-7, with 9 bases fitting TRBD1. The V and J ends lost 3 bases and 4 bases, in that order; junction bases with no gene match: 1. Germline V lookup: CDR1 MGHRA, CDR2 YSYEKL. The CDR3 length is 13 residues. CDR3 residues: CASSQGTGYEQYF. In nucleotides, the CDR3 is TGCGCCAGCAGCCAGGGGACAGGGTACGAGCAGTACTTC.

This clonotype has just one count. This could be a read error, since a much larger clone is one nucleotide away. V is TRBV14 and J is TRBJ1-2; D remains unclear. Deletions cut 2 bases from V and 1 base from J, with 5 bases between. This CDR3 contains 13 residues. The V gene's germline CDR1 is SGHDN and CDR2 FVKESK. Written as DNA, the CDR3 is TGTGCCAGCAGCCAACAGCGTAACTATGGCTACACCTTC. It translates to CASSQQRNYGYTF.

In this sample, this clonotype turned up a few times. The chain carries TRBV12-3 or TRBV12-4 and TRBJ2-5; possibly TRBD1 for D (6 bases). The V end was cut by 5 bases, the J end by 7 bases, with 17 bases between. The CDR3 length is 14 residues. The CDR3 loop reads CASSTAGAGGTQYF. The CDR3, as DNA: TGTGCCAGCAGTACCGCAGGGGCCGGTGGGACCCAGTACTTC.

This chain connects TRBV29-1 to TRBJ2-7; D is tentatively TRBD1 or TRBD2 (5 bases each). Trimming left V 5 bases short and J 0 bases short, with 11 bases between. Germline values: CDR1 SQVTM, CDR2 ANQGSEA. The CDR3 sequence is 13 residues long. For the CDR3, the DNA is TGCAGCGTTAGAGATGGGGGCTCCTACGAGCAGTACTTC. Its translation is CSVRDGGSYEQYF.

This sequence joins TRBV5-4 and TRBJ1-2; TRBD1 might be the D (5 bases). Germline CDR1 and CDR2: SGHNT and YYREEE (reference sequence). This CDR3 has 17 amino acids. V was trimmed by 0 bases and J by 7 bases, leaving 22 bases between them. The CDR3 sequence: CASSLGGVDGTRSGYTF. In DNA form, the CDR3 reads TGTGCCAGCAGCTTGGGGGGCGTGGACGGAACCCGATCTGGCTACACCTTC.

With regard to this clonotype: A junction end diverges from the germline sequence, so it may reflect a read error. The chain combines TRBV20-1 with TRBJ2-5; D remains unclear. Gene TRBJ2-7 matches the end of the DNA better, so the J call may be wrong. Germline CDR1 is DFQATT and CDR2 is SNEGSKA (reference sequence). This CDR3 is 13 amino acids long. CDR3 amino acids: CGARARASYEQYF. The CDR3 DNA is TGCGGTGCTAGAGCCCGGGCGTCCTACGAGCAGTACTTC.

This clonotype was picked up many times. The gene calls are TRBV20-1 and TRBJ2-1; 13 nucleotides match TRBD2. Germline V gene data show CDR1 as DFQATT and CDR2 as SNEGSKA (reference sequence). The CDR3 covers 15 residues. J was trimmed by 8 bases and V by 2 bases; bases with no gene match: 6. For the CDR3, the DNA is TGCAGTGCTAGACCCGGGACTAGCGGGATCGATGAGCAGTTCTTC. Its translation: CSARPGTSGIDEQFF.

This clonotype was counted between two and nine times. The chain couples TRBV15 to TRBJ1-6, with 7 bases lining up with TRBD1. Per the germline V gene, CDR1 is LNHNV and CDR2 is YYDKDF (reference sequence). The CDR3 has 14 amino acids. Germline trimming cut 4 bases from V and 6 bases from J; bases unmatched to any gene: 3. Written as DNA, the CDR3 is TGTGCCACCAGCACCCGGGACAGTAATTCACCCCTCCACTTT. Translated, it gives CATSTRDSNSPLHF.

CDR3 nucleotide sequence: TGTGCCATCAGTTCCCGGGGGAGGGGCACAGATACGCAGTATTTT. As protein: CAISSRGRGTDTQYF. V is TRBV10-3 and J is TRBJ2-3, with 7 bases lining up with TRBD2. This CDR3 is 15 amino acids long. Germline V gene data show CDR1 as ENHRY and CDR2 as SYGVKD. V lost 5 bases to trimming and J lost 1 base; unmatched junction nucleotides: 6.

The CDR3 loop reads CASSPWGSGSLYEQYF. The DNA for the CDR3 is TGTGCCAGCAGCCCCTGGGGCAGCGGGAGTCTCTACGAGCAGTACTTC. This rearrangement joins TRBV11-2 to TRBJ2-7, with 8 nucleotides matching TRBD2. CDR1 is SGHAT and CDR2 is FQNNGV in the germline V gene. Trimming at V came to 5 bases and at J to 3 bases, leaving 12 bases not matched to a gene. The CDR3 totals 16 residues.